The clone carrying this T cell receptor beta chain was seen once. The antigen remains undetermined. These data come from a study of cytomegalovirus exposure and HLA in healthy donors. Points from the study as a whole: Accurate prediction of HLA-A and HLA-B alleles (for most subjects) was reportedly achieved from TCR beta sequences. Most TCR sequences proved rare, with some public TCRs found in many donors.

Vbeta (60) and Jbeta (13) primers were used in the PCR. Profiled with immunoSEQ multiplex PCR; TCRdb holds only in-frame clones, not every one. In the table there are over 200,000 clones, around 64% of which are singletons. J gave up 8 bases and V 5 bases, and 11 bases lay outside the gene matches. The CDR3 totals 14 residues. CDR1 is SGHRS, CDR2 YFSETQ, per germline. The chain links TRBV5-1 to TRBJ2-3; TRBD1 matches at 7 bases. The receptor was isolated from a middle-aged man in good health and CMV-seropositive. Material: PBMCs. The CDR3 spells CASSGRGQGGTQYF. The CDR3 DNA reads as TGCGCCAGCAGTGGTAGGGGGCAGGGTGGTACGCAGTATTTT.